This TCR beta chain originates from a study of monozygotic twins with inflammatory bowel disease. Study-level results: Inverse Simpson values showed less TCRbeta diversity in IBD patients than in their healthy co-twins.

As to this clonotype: Its antigen is not known.

Researchers generated cDNA in eight separate reactions per sample. TCRdb reprocessed the 5' RACE reads and stores each CDR3 protein as one record, lacking DNA. This sample carries approximately 330,000 distinct CDR3 sequences, with around 2% going to the ten biggest clones. The CDR3 covers 15 residues. Germline V gene lookup returns CDR1 SGHRS and CDR2 YFSETQ. The receptor was derived from a human donor with ulcerative colitis or Crohn's disease, or a healthy co-twin of an affected twin (not recorded which). The specimen sequenced was blood. The chain combines TRBV5-1 with TRBJ2-1. The CDR3 reads CASSASRSSYNEQFF.